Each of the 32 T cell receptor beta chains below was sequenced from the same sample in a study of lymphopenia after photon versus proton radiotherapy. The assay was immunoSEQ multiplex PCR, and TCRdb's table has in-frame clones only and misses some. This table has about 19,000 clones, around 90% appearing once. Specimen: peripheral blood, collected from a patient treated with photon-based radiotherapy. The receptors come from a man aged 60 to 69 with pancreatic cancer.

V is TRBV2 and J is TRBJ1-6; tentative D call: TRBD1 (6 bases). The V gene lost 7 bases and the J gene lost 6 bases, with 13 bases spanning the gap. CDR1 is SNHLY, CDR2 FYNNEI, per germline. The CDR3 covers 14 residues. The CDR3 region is CASTEGRGNSPLHF. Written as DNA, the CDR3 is TGTGCCAGCACCGAGGGCAGGGGTAATTCACCCCTCCACTTT.

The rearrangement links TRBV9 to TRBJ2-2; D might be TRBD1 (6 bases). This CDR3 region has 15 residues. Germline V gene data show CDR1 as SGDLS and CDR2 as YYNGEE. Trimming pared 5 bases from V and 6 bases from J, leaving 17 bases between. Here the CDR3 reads CASSITTGSPGELFF. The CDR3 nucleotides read TGTGCCAGCAGTATCACAACAGGGAGTCCCGGGGAGCTGTTTTTT.

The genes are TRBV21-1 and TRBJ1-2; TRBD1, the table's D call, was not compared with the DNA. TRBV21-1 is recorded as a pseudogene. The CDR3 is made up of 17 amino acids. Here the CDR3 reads CASSKMGTGGLRYGYTF. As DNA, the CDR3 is TGTGCCAGCAGCAAAATGGGCACAGGGGGCTTGCGGTATGGCTACACCTTC.

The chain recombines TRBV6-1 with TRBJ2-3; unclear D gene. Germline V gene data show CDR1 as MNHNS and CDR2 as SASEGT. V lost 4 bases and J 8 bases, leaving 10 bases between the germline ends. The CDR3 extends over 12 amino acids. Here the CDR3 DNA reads TGTGCCAGCAGTGGAGGTTTGAGTACGCAGTATTTT. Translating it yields CASSGGLSTQYF.

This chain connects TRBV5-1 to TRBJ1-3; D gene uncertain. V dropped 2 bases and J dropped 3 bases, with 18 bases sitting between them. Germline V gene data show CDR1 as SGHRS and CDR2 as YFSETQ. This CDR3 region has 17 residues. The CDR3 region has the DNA TGCGCCAGCAGCTTAGCAGGCCCCCGATTGGGTGGAAACACCATATATTTT. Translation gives CASSLAGPRLGGNTIYF.

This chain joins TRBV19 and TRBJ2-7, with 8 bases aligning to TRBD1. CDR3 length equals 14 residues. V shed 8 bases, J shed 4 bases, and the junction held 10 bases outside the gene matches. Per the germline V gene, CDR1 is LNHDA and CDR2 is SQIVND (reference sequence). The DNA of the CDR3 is TGTGCCAGTGCGATGGAGGACAGGGTGTACGAGCAGTACTTC. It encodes CASAMEDRVYEQYF.

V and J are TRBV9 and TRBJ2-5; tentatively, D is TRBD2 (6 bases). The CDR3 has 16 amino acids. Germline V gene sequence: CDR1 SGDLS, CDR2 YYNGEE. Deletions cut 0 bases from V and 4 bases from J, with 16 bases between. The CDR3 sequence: CASSVGTSQWLETQYF. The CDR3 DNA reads TGTGCCAGCAGCGTAGGCACTAGCCAATGGCTAGAGACCCAGTACTTC.

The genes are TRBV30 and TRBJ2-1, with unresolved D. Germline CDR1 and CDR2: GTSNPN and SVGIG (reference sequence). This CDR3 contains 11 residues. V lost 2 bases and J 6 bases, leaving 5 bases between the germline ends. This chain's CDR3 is CAWSRLNEQFF. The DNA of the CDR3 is TGTGCCTGGAGTCGTCTCAATGAGCAGTTCTTC.

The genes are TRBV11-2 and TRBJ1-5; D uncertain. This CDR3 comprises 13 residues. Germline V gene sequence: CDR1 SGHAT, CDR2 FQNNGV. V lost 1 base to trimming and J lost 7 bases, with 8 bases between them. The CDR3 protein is CASSLAGYQPQHF. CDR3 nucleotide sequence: TGTGCCAGCAGCTTAGCTGGGTACCAGCCCCAGCATTTT.

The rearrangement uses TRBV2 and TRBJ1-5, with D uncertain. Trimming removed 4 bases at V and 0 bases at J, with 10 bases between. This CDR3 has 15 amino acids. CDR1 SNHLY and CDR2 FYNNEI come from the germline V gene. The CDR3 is CASSAYLGSNQPQHF. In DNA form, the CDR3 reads TGTGCCAGCAGTGCGTACTTGGGTAGCAATCAGCCCCAGCATTTT. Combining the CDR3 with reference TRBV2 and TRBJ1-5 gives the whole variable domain EPEVTQTPSHQVTQMGQEVILRCVPISNHLYFYWYRQILGQKVEFLVSFYNNEISEKSEIFDDQFSVERPDGSNFTLKIRSTKLEDSAMYFCASSAYLGSNQPQHFGDGTRLSIL.

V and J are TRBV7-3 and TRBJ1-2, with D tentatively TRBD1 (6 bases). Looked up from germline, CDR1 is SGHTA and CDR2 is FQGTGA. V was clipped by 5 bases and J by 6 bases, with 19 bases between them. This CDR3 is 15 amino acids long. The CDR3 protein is CASSPGGGRADGYTF. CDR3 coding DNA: TGTGCCAGCAGCCCCGGGGGGGGCCGGGCGGATGGCTACACCTTC.

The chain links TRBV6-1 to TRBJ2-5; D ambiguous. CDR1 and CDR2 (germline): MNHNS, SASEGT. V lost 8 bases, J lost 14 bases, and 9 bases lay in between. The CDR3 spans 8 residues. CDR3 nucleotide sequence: TGTGCCAGCGGGGTATTTTACTTC. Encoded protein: CASGVFYF.

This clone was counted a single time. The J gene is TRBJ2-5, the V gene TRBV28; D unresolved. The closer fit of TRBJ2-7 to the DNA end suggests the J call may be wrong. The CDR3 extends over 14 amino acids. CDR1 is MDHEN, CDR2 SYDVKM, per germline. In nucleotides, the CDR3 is TGTGCCAGCAGTCCCGCTCCCCAGTTCTACGAGCAGTACTTC. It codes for CASSPAPQFYEQYF.

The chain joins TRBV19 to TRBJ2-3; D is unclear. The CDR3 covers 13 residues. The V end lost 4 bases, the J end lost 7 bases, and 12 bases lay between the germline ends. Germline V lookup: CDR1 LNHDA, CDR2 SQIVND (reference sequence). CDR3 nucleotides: TGTGCCAGTAGTACCCCCCCTTCATATACGCAGTATTTT. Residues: CASSTPPSYTQYF.

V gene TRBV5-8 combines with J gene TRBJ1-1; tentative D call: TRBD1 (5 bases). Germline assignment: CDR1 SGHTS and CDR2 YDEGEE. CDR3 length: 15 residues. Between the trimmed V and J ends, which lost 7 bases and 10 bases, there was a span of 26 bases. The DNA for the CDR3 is TGTGCCAGCGGGTTGGCAGGGATCATAGGGGATAGAGCTTTCTTT. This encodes CASGLAGIIGDRAFF.

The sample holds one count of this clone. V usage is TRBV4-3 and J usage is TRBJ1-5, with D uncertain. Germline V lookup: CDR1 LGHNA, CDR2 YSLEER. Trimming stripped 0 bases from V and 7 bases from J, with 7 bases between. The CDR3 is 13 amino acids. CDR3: CASSQDPRQPQHF. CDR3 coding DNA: TGCGCCAGCAGCCAAGATCCACGACAGCCCCAGCATTTT.

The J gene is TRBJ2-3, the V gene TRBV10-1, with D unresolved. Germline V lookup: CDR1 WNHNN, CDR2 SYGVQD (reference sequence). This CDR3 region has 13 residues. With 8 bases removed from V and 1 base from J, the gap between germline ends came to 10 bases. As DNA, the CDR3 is TGCGCCAGCCAGGACGGCGGCACAGATACGCAGTATTTT. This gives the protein CASQDGGTDTQYF.

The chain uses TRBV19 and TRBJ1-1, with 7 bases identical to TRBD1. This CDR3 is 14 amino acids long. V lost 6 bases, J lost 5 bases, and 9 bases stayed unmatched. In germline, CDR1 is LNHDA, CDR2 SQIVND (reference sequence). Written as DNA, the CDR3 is TGTGCCAGTAGACCCCGGGGACAGTCGACTGAAGCTTTCTTT. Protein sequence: CASRPRGQSTEAFF.

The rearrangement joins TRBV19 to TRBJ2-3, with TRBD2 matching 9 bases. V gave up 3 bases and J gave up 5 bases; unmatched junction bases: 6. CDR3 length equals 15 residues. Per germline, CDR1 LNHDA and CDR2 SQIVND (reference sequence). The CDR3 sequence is CASSIRRGGRDTQYF. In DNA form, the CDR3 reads TGTGCCAGTAGTATCCGGCGGGGGGGCCGAGATACGCAGTATTTT.

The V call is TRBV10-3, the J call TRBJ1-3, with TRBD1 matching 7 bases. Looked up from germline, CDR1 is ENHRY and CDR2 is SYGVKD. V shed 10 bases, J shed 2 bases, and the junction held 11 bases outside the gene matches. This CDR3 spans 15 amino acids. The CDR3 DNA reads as TGTGCCACCAGGACAGGATTGGATGCTGGAAACACCATATATTTT. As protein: CATRTGLDAGNTIYF.

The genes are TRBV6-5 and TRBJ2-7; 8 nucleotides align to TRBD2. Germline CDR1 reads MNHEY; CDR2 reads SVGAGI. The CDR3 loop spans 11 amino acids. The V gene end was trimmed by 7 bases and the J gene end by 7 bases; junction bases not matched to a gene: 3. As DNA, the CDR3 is TGTGCCAGCACCATAGCGGGGGAGCAGTACTTC. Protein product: CASTIAGEQYF.

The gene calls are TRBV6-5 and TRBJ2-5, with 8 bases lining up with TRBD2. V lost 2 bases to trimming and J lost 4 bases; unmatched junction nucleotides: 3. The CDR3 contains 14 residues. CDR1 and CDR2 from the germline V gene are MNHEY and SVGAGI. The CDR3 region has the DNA TGTGCCAGCAGTTACCGGGGGGGAGGAGAGACCCAGTACTTC. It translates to CASSYRGGGETQYF.

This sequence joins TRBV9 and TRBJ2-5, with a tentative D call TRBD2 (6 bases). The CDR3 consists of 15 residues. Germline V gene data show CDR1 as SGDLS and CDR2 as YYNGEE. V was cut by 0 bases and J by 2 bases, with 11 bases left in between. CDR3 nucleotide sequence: TGTGCCAGCAGCGTAGGTCTAGCGTCTCAAGAGACCCAGTACTTC. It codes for CASSVGLASQETQYF. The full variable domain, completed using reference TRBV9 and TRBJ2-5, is DSGVTQTPKHLITATGQRVTLRCSPRSGDLSVYWYQQSLDQGLQFLIQYYNGEERAKGNILERFSAQQFPDLHSELNLSSLELGDSALYFCASSVGLASQETQYFGPGTRLLVL.

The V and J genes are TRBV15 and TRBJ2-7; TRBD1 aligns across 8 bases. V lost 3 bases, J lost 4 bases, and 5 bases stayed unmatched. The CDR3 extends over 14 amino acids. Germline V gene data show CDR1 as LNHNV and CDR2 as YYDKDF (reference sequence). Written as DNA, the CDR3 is TGTGCCACCAGCAGGGACAGGGATGAGTACGAGCAGTACTTC. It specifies CATSRDRDEYEQYF.

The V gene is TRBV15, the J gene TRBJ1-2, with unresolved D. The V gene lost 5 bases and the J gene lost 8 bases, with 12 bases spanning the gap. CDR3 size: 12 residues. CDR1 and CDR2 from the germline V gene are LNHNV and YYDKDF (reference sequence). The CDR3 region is CATSVGFAGYTF. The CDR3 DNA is TGTGCCACCAGCGTGGGGTTCGCGGGCTACACCTTC.

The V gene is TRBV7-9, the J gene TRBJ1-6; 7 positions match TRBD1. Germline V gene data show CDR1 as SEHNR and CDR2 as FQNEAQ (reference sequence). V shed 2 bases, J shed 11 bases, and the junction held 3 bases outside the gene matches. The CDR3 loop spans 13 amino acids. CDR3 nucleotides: TGTGCCAGCAGCTTATCTACAGGGGCACCCCTCCACTTT. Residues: CASSLSTGAPLHF.

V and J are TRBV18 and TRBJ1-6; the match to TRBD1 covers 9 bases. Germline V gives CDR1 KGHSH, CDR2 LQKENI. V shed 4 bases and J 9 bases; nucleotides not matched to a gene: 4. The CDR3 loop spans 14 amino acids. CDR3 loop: CASSRDRVGSPLHF. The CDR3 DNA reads TGTGCCAGCTCACGGGACAGGGTTGGTTCACCCCTCCACTTT.

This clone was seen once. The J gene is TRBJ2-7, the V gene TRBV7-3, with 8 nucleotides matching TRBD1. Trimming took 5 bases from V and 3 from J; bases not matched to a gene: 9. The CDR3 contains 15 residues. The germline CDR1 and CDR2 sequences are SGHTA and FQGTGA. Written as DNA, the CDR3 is TGTGCCAGCAGCAAAGGACAGGGATGGGGCTACGAGCAGTACTTC. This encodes CASSKGQGWGYEQYF.

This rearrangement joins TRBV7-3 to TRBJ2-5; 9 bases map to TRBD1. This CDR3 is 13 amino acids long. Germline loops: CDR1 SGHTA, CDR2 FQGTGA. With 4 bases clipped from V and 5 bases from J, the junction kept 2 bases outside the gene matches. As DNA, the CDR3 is TGTGCCAGCAGCTCGGACAGGGGCGAGACCCAGTACTTC. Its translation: CASSSDRGETQYF.

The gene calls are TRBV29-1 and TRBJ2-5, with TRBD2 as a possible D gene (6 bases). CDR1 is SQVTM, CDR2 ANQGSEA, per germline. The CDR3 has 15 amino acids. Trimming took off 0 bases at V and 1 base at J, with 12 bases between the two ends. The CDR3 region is CSVEDQPRGQETQYF. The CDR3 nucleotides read TGCAGCGTTGAAGATCAGCCGCGGGGCCAAGAGACCCAGTACTTC. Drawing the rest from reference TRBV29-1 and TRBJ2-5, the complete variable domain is SAVISQKPSRDICQRGTSLTIQCQVDSQVTMMFWYRQQPGQSLTLIATANQGSEATYESGFVIDKFPISRPNLTFSTLTVSNMSPEDSSIYLCSVEDQPRGQETQYFGPGTRLLVL.

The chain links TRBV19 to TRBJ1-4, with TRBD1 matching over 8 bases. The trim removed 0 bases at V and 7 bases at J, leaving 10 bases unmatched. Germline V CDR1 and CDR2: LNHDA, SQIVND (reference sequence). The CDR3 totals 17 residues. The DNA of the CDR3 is TGTGCCAGTAGTATAGATCGGCTACAGGGGGTAGGTGAAAAACTGTTTTTT. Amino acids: CASSIDRLQGVGEKLFF.

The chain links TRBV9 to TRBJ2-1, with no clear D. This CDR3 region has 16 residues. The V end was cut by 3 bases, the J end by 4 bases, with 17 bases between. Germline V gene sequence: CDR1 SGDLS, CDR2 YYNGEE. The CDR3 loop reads CASSAPDGPFYNEQFF. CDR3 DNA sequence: TGTGCCAGCAGCGCTCCCGACGGGCCTTTTTACAATGAGCAGTTCTTC.